This paragraph reports one T cell receptor (beta chain). The V end lost 0 bases, the J end lost 6 bases, and 16 bases lay between the germline ends. CDR1 is KGHDR, CDR2 SFDVKD, per germline. The CDR3 sequence is 17 residues long. The data originate from a study of blood T cell repertoires in COVID-19. The assay was immunoSEQ multiplex PCR, and TCRdb's table has in-frame clones only and misses some. The sample holds about 480,000 clones; roughly 91% are singletons and the top ten take roughly 7.4%. Material for sequencing was peripheral blood. This chain connects TRBV24-1 to TRBJ2-2, with D unclear. The TCR was taken from a woman aged 45-65 years with COVID-19, enrolled during active disease. Written as DNA, the CDR3 is TGTGCCACCAGTGATTTGGGGTCCGAGGTGGGTGCCGGGGAGCTGTTTTTT. It specifies CATSDLGSEVGAGELFF.